This is a list of T cell receptor beta chains from one sample in a study of blood T cell repertoires in COVID-19. Only in-frame clones appear in the TCRdb table, and some are missing; sequencing was by immunoSEQ multiplex PCR. The repertoire has approximately 530,000 clones, approximately 91% of them found once; the top ten carry 7.8%. The material sequenced was peripheral blood. These receptors originate from a woman in her forties or fifties with COVID-19, enrolled during active disease. The CDR3 runs from the conserved cysteine through the conserved F or W. The order of the fields is V gene, CDR3 length, D gene, clone size, J gene, CDR3 DNA, CDR3 protein. D genes are given only for firm matches. Rows may omit the clone size; those that give it use once, few, many or a size class.

TRBV2	12	TRBD1	-	TRBJ1-5	TGTGCCAGCACGGCAGGGGGCCAGCCCCAGCATTTT	CASTAGGQPQHF
TRBV24-1	15	-	once	TRBJ2-1	TGTGCCACCAGTGATTCTAGACTCATCTGGGATGAGCAGTTCTTC	CATSDSRLIWDEQFF
TRBV9	14	-	-	TRBJ2-7	TGTGCCAGCAGCGTCGGACCGGCCCCGGGAGAGCAGTACTTC	CASSVGPAPGEQYF
TRBV29-1	13	TRBD1	-	TRBJ2-5	TGCAGCGTTGCCCTGACAGGGGCAGAGACCCAGTACTTC	CSVALTGAETQYF
TRBV4-2	14	TRBD1	-	TRBJ2-1	TGTGCCAGCAGCCAAGACACGACAGGGTACGAGCAGTTCTTC	CASSQDTTGYEQFF
TRBV9	13	TRBD1	-	TRBJ1-2	TGTGCCAGCAGCCTCACAGGGGGGTATGGCTACACCTTC	CASSLTGGYGYTF
TRBV5-1	13	-	-	TRBJ2-3	TGCGCCAGCAGCCCAGGGTTTTCAGATACGCAGTATTTT	CASSPGFSDTQYF
TRBV5-1	14	TRBD1	-	TRBJ2-7	TGCGCCAGCAGCTTAACAGGGGGCAACTACGAGCAGTACTTC	CASSLTGGNYEQYF
TRBV3-1/TRBV3-2	14	TRBD1	-	TRBJ1-1	TGTGCCAGCAGCCAAGATAACAGGGGGGTTGGGGCTTTCTTT	CASSQDNRGVGAFF
TRBV5-4	15	-	-	TRBJ1-6	TGTGCCAGCAGCTTGGAGGATTATAGCAATTCACCCCTCCACTTT	CASSLEDYSNSPLHF
TRBV5-1	15	TRBD2	-	TRBJ2-1	TGCGCCAGCAGCGGAACTAGCGGGGGGGCCAATGAGCAGTTCTTC	CASSGTSGGANEQFF
TRBV7-9	13	-	-	TRBJ2-1	TGTGCCAGCAGCTTTGAAGCCCACAATGAGCAGTTCTTC	CASSFEAHNEQFF
TRBV5-6	14	-	-	TRBJ1-2	TGTGCCAGCAGCTTTAGCGCACGGAACTATGGCTACACCTTC	CASSFSARNYGYTF
TRBV28	12	TRBD1	-	TRBJ1-5	TGTGCCACTGACAGGGGGGGCCAGCCCCAGCATTTT	CATDRGGQPQHF
TRBV19	17	-	few	TRBJ1-6	TGTGCCAGTAGTAGGTTTGGACCGACAGTGGATAATTCACCCCTCCACTTT	CASSRFGPTVDNSPLHF
TRBV3-1/TRBV3-2	14	TRBD1	-	TRBJ1-3	TGTGCCAGCAGCCAAAACAGGGGGTTAAACACCATATATTTT	CASSQNRGLNTIYF
TRBV4-2	16	TRBD2	-	TRBJ2-1	TGTGCCAGCAGCCAGGGGGCTAGCGGGGGGAACAATGAGCAGTTCTTC	CASSQGASGGNNEQFF
TRBV9	13	-	-	TRBJ2-1	TGTGCCAGCAGCGTAGCGACAGCTAATGAGCAGTTCTTC	CASSVATANEQFF
TRBV5-1	15	TRBD1	-	TRBJ1-2	TGCGCCAGCAGGGGGACAGGGGGCGATTTCTATGGCTACACCTTC	CASRGTGGDFYGYTF
TRBV27	15	-	few	TRBJ2-6	TGTGCCAGCAGCCCAGACACCTCTGGGGCCAACGTCCTGACTTTC	CASSPDTSGANVLTF
TRBV9	16	TRBD1	-	TRBJ2-1	TGTGCCAGCAGCGTAGGGGGACAGGGTAGATACAATGAGCAGTTCTTC	CASSVGGQGRYNEQFF
TRBV11-2	12	-	-	TRBJ1-2	TGTGCCAGCAGCCTGGGCCAGGGAGGCTACACCTTC	CASSLGQGGYTF
TRBV7-9	14	-	-	TRBJ1-1	TGTGCCGGGACTCCCGGGACGGAGAACACTGAAGCTTTCTTT	CAGTPGTENTEAFF
TRBV6-5	13	-	-	TRBJ1-2	TGTGCCAGCGGCTACAGCACTAACTATGGCTACACCTTC	CASGYSTNYGYTF
TRBV12-3/TRBV12-4	12	-	-	TRBJ1-2	TGTGCCAGCAGCCCCGGAGGTCCGGGCTACACCTTC	CASSPGGPGYTF
TRBV30	14	-	-	TRBJ2-7	TGTGCCTGGACCGTCTCGGACAGCTCCTACGAGCAGTACTTC	CAWTVSDSSYEQYF
TRBV6-5	14	-	-	TRBJ2-5	TGTGCCAGTACAGACGTGGTGCAGTTAGGGACCCAGTACTTC	CASTDVVQLGTQYF
TRBV5-1	13	-	-	TRBJ1-2	TGCGCCAGCAGCACGGGGGTCGATTGGTTCTGGAACTTC	CASSTGVDWFWNF
TRBV7-2	16	-	-	TRBJ2-1	TGTGCCAGCAGCTTAGGTGGGGGGTCTCCTAGGAATGAGCAGTTCTTC	CASSLGGGSPRNEQFF